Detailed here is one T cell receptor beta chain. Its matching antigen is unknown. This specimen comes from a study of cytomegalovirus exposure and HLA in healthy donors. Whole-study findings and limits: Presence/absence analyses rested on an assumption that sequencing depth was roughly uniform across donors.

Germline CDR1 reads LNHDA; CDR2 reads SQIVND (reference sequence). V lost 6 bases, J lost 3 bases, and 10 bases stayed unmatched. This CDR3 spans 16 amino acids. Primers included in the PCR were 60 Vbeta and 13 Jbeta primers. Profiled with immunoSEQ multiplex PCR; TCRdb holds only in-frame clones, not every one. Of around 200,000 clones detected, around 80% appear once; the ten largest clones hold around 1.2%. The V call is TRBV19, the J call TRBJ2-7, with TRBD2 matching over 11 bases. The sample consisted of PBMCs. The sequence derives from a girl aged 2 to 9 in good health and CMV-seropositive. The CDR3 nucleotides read TGTGCCAGTAGGACTAGCGGGATGTCGGGTAGCTACGAGCAGTACTTC. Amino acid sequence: CASRTSGMSGSYEQYF.